The 26 T cell receptor beta chains below all came from one sample that was sequenced in a study of blood T cells in healthy people across ages. Then a second PCR, running roughly 7 to 11 cycles, was carried out with a sample-barcoded 5' primer and a J-beta primer mix. TCRdb re-called the 5' RACE reads with MiXCR, one entry per CDR3 protein. The data show 650,000 to 1,000,000 distinct CDR3 sequences, under 40% seen once. Sequencing input: blood. The receptors shown here come from a man aged 18 to 30 in good health.

The V gene is TRBV11-1, the J gene TRBJ2-2; perhaps TRBD1 as D (5 bases). Trimming stripped 1 base from V and 0 bases from J, with 9 bases between. This CDR3 comprises 16 residues. CDR1 and CDR2 (germline): SGHAT, FQDESV (reference sequence). CDR3: CASSLGGRSNTGELFF. CDR3 nucleotides: TGTGCCAGCAGCTTAGGGGGCAGATCGAACACCGGGGAGCTGTTTTTT.

This chain links TRBV4-2 with TRBJ1-2; perhaps TRBD1 as D (6 bases). CDR1 and CDR2 from the germline V gene are LGHNA and YNFKEQ. Trimming took off 2 bases at V and 5 bases at J, with 15 bases between the two ends. The length of the CDR3 is 15 residues. CDR3 protein: CASSQTADSRYGYTF. CDR3 DNA: TGTGCCAGCAGCCAAACCGCGGACAGCCGGTATGGCTACACCTTC.

The chain uses TRBV27 and TRBJ1-6; no definite D call. CDR3 length: 14 residues. The germline V gene encodes CDR1 MNHEY and CDR2 SMNVEV (reference sequence). The V gene lost 2 bases and the J gene lost 8 bases, with 10 bases spanning the gap. Here the CDR3 reads CASSLRGWDSPLHF. The DNA for the CDR3 is TGTGCCAGCAGTTTACGAGGGTGGGATTCACCCCTCCACTTT.

The chain is built from TRBV20-1 and TRBJ2-5, with a tentative D call TRBD2 (6 bases). Judging by the DNA end, TRBJ2-7 fits better; the J call may be wrong. CDR1 and CDR2 (germline): DFQATT, SNEGSKA (reference sequence). The CDR3 has 14 amino acids. The CDR3 coding sequence is TGCAGTGCTACGGGGGTACAAGGCGCCTACGAGCAGTACTTC. It codes for CSATGVQGAYEQYF.

V gene TRBV29-1 combines with J gene TRBJ1-5, with D possibly TRBD1 on 6 matching bases. CDR1 SQVTM and CDR2 ANQGSEA come from the germline V gene. The V gene lost 6 bases and the J gene lost 3 bases, with 12 bases spanning the gap. There are 13 residues in the CDR3. For the CDR3, the DNA is TGCAGCGTAAGTGGGGGCGCCAATCAGCCCCAGCATTTT. As protein: CSVSGGANQPQHF.

This clonotype was seen a few times. The V gene is TRBV13, the J gene TRBJ2-3; 10 bases are a match to TRBD2. CDR3 length: 17 residues. In germline, CDR1 is PRHDT, CDR2 FYEKMQ (reference sequence). Unmatched junction bases numbered 6, after V lost 3 bases and J lost 0 bases. The CDR3 region has the DNA TGTGCCAGCAGCTTCCTGACTAGCGGGCGAAGCACAGATACGCAGTATTTT. Amino acids: CASSFLTSGRSTDTQYF.

This clonotype has a count of ten or more. The chain links TRBV4-1 to TRBJ1-1; tentative D call: TRBD1 (6 bases). The germline V gene encodes CDR1 MGHRA and CDR2 YSYEKL. The length of the CDR3 is 15 residues. V was clipped by 3 bases and J by 1 base, with 12 bases between them. The CDR3 sequence is CASSQIGTQNTEAFF. CDR3 nucleotide sequence: TGCGCCAGCAGCCAGATTGGGACACAGAACACTGAAGCTTTCTTT.

This clonotype was observed at least ten times. J is TRBJ1-4 and V is TRBV4-2; D not resolved. The V end was cut by 4 bases, the J end by 3 bases, with 9 bases between. Per germline, CDR1 LGHNA and CDR2 YNFKEQ. This CDR3 region has 14 residues. The DNA of the CDR3 is TGTGCCAGCAGCCCATTTGGGCCTAATGAAAAACTGTTTTTT. The encoded protein is CASSPFGPNEKLFF.

The chain joins TRBV27 to TRBJ2-1; maybe TRBD1 (6 bases). From germline, CDR1 is MNHEY and CDR2 SMNVEV (reference sequence). This CDR3 comprises 15 residues. The V end was cut by 5 bases, the J end by 8 bases, with 19 bases between. CDR3 amino acids: CASSGYVGTRDEQFF. The CDR3 nucleotides are TGTGCCAGCAGTGGTTACGTCGGGACAAGGGATGAGCAGTTCTTC.

This clonotype came up a few times. The V call is TRBV2, the J call TRBJ2-2, with TRBD2 as a possible D gene (6 bases). There are 13 residues in the CDR3. Trimming shortened V by 10 bases and J by 1 base, and 10 bases separated the two germline ends. Germline V gives CDR1 SNHLY, CDR2 FYNNEI. The chain's CDR3 is CATAGLNTGELFF. The CDR3 DNA reads TGTGCCACCGCGGGGTTGAACACCGGGGAGCTGTTTTTT.

This chain joins TRBV20-1 and TRBJ2-7; 7 bases fit TRBD1. This CDR3 spans 13 amino acids. Germline-derived CDR1 and CDR2 are DFQATT and SNEGSKA (reference sequence). Trimming cost V 6 bases and J 2 bases; bases outside gene matches: 7. CDR3 DNA sequence: TGCAGTGCGAGGTACAGGGGAACCTACGAGCAGTACTTC. This translates into CSARYRGTYEQYF.

The chain uses TRBV10-3 and TRBJ1-1; D call uncertain. The germline CDR1 and CDR2 sequences are ENHRY and SYGVKD. There are 13 residues in the CDR3. Trimming cost V 2 bases and J 1 base, with 5 bases left between them. The CDR3 DNA sequence: TGTGCCATCAGTGAGAAAGGGAACACTGAAGCTTTCTTT. This gives the protein CAISEKGNTEAFF.

J is TRBJ2-4 and V is TRBV2; D is possibly TRBD2 (6 bases). TRBJ2-7 explains the end of the DNA better; the J call may be wrong. This CDR3 comprises 14 residues. Germline CDR1 reads SNHLY; CDR2 reads FYNNEI. The CDR3: CASNPQGLTYEQYF. CDR3 DNA sequence: TGTGCCAGCAACCCCCAGGGACTTACCTACGAGCAGTACTTC.

In DNA form, the CDR3 reads TGTGCCAGCAGTTACTCCCTCTCGAGGGATAGCCTGAACACTGAAGCTTTCTTT. Protein: CASSYSLSRDSLNTEAFF. The chain employs TRBV6-5 and TRBJ1-1; D is ambiguous. Between the trimmed V and J ends, which lost 0 bases and 0 bases, there was a span of 17 bases. From germline, CDR1 is MNHEY and CDR2 SVGAGI. CDR3 size: 18 residues.

This clonotype was detected only a few times. The V call is TRBV24-1, the J call TRBJ2-4; 7 nucleotides align to TRBD2. The CDR3 covers 17 residues. Germline V lookup: CDR1 KGHDR, CDR2 SFDVKD. J gave up 6 bases and V 3 bases, and 13 bases lay outside the gene matches. The CDR3 region is CATSDLKREVRGNIQYF. The DNA for the CDR3 is TGTGCCACCAGTGATCTCAAGCGGGAAGTCCGGGGAAACATTCAGTACTTC.

This clonotype was counted a few times. The chain couples TRBV7-2 to TRBJ2-5; 10 bases align to TRBD1. Germline trimming cut 5 bases from V and 11 bases from J; bases unmatched to any gene: 14. In germline, CDR1 is SGHTA, CDR2 FQGNSA. This CDR3 contains 15 residues. CDR3 bases: TGTGCCAGCAGCACTCGGACAGGGGGGGGCAATGAGCAGTACTTC. It codes for CASSTRTGGGNEQYF. The whole variable domain, filled in from reference TRBV7-2 and TRBJ2-5, reads GAGVSQSPSNKVTEKGKDVELRCDPISGHTALYWYRQSLGQGLEFLIYFQGNSAPDKSGLPSDRFSAERTGGSVSTLTIQRTQQEDSAVYLCASSTRTGGGNEQYFGPGTRLLVL.

Remarks on this clonotype: At one boundary the junction diverges from the germline segment, which might be a read error. This chain links TRBV7-9 with TRBJ1-2, with 8 bases fitting TRBD1. Germline CDR1 and CDR2: SEHNR and FQNEAQ (reference sequence). The CDR3 contains 15 residues. The CDR3 loop reads CAGRPTDRGPGGYTF. The CDR3 region has the DNA TGTGCCGGCAGGCCCACCGACAGGGGCCCAGGCGGCTACACCTTC. Together with reference TRBV7-9 and TRBJ1-2, the CDR3 gives the full variable domain: DTGVSQNPRHKITKRGQNVTFRCDPISEHNRLYWYRQTLGQGPEFLTYFQNEAQLEKSRLLSDRFSAERPKGSFSTLEIQRTEQGDSAMYLCAGRPTDRGPGGYTFGSGTRLTVV.

The chain has TRBV7-9 and TRBJ2-1; 16 bases agree with TRBD2. Germline V gives CDR1 SEHNR, CDR2 FQNEAQ (reference sequence). The length of the CDR3 is 17 residues. The ends lost 5 bases at V and 5 bases at J; junction bases unmatched: 6. The CDR3 protein is CASSPAGTSGGDNEQFF. CDR3 bases: TGTGCCAGCAGCCCGGCCGGGACTAGCGGGGGGGACAATGAGCAGTTCTTC.

The chain recombines TRBV5-1 with TRBJ1-2, with 8 nucleotides matching TRBD1. Trimming removed 6 bases from V and 8 bases from J; junction bases left unmatched: 12. The CDR3 runs to 14 residues. CDR1 is SGHRS and CDR2 is YFSETQ in the germline V gene. The CDR3 is CASTPVQGAPGYTF. Here the CDR3 DNA reads TGCGCCAGCACCCCTGTGCAGGGGGCGCCGGGCTACACCTTC.

This clonotype was detected only a few times. This chain joins TRBV2 and TRBJ1-5; D is ambiguous. Trimming stripped 3 bases from V and 1 base from J, with 10 bases between. Germline CDR1 reads SNHLY; CDR2 reads FYNNEI. The CDR3 has 15 residues. The CDR3 sequence: CASSDIVVSNQPQHF. The CDR3 bases are TGTGCCAGCAGTGACATTGTTGTCAGCAATCAGCCCCAGCATTTT.

This clonotype has only a few counts. The V gene is TRBV18, the J gene TRBJ2-1; 9 bases are shared with TRBD2. From germline, CDR1 is KGHSH and CDR2 LQKENI. The J segment lost 7 bases and the V segment lost 3 bases, leaving 10 bases of the junction unmatched. The CDR3 extends over 16 amino acids. CDR3 loop: CASSPRVSSGENEQFF. The CDR3 DNA is TGTGCCAGCTCACCCCGGGTATCTAGCGGGGAGAATGAGCAGTTCTTC.

The V gene is TRBV29-1, the J gene TRBJ2-3; D not certain. Germline CDR1 reads SQVTM; CDR2 reads ANQGSEA. There are 13 residues in the CDR3. V lost 5 bases and J 0 bases, leaving 9 bases between the germline ends. In DNA form, the CDR3 reads TGCAGCGTTAGCGCGGAGAGCACAGATACGCAGTATTTT. This gives the protein CSVSAESTDTQYF.

V is TRBV5-5 and J is TRBJ2-2; 7 bases fit TRBD1. Losses at the gene ends were 4 bases for V and 5 bases for J; bases not matched to a gene: 8. CDR1 is SGHKS and CDR2 is YYEKEE in the germline V gene (reference sequence). This CDR3 has 15 amino acids. Here the CDR3 reads CASSRGTAGTGELFF. DNA of the CDR3: TGTGCCAGCAGCCGTGGGACAGCTGGGACCGGGGAGCTGTTTTTT. Complete variable domain (other parts from reference TRBV5-5 and TRBJ2-2): DAGVTQSPTHLIKTRGQQVTLRCSPISGHKSVSWYQQVLGQGPQFIFQYYEKEERGRGNFPDRFSARQFPNYSSELNVNALLLGDSALYLCASSRGTAGTGELFFGEGSRLTVL.

The chain carries TRBV29-1 and TRBJ1-1; no clear D. The germline V and J ends were trimmed by 6 bases and 6 bases, with 11 bases remaining between them. CDR3 length: 11 amino acids. In germline, CDR1 is SQVTM, CDR2 ANQGSEA. CDR3 nucleotide sequence: TGCAGCGTAGTCCAGTCTTCTGAAGCTTTCTTT. It is translated as CSVVQSSEAFF.

This clonotype turned up a few times. CDR3 residues: CSAPLGQGNTDTQYF. CDR3 nucleotide sequence: TGCAGTGCCCCCCTCGGGCAGGGAAACACAGATACGCAGTATTTT. V usage is TRBV20-1 and J usage is TRBJ2-3; TRBD1 is a possible D gene (5 bases). CDR3 length equals 15 residues. The V end lost 6 bases, the J end lost 2 bases, and 18 bases lay between the germline ends. CDR1 and CDR2 (germline): DFQATT, SNEGSKA (reference sequence).

This clonotype was seen only a few times. The chain carries TRBV29-1 and TRBJ2-5; 13 bases are a match to TRBD2. J was trimmed by 5 bases and V by 7 bases; bases with no gene match: 13. CDR1 is SQVTM, CDR2 ANQGSEA, per germline. The length of the CDR3 is 16 residues. CDR3 nucleotide sequence: TGCAGCGCAACTCGGGGACTAGCGGGGAGCTTGGAGACCCAGTACTTC. Protein sequence: CSATRGLAGSLETQYF. The entire variable domain, with the rest obtained from reference TRBV29-1 and TRBJ2-5, is as follows: SAVISQKPSRDICQRGTSLTIQCQVDSQVTMMFWYRQQPGQSLTLIATANQGSEATYESGFVIDKFPISRPNLTFSTLTVSNMSPEDSSIYLCSATRGLAGSLETQYFGPGTRLLVL.